This T cell receptor beta chain was found in a study of CD4+ T cells in melanoma. Whole-study results and caveats: Neoantigen-specific CD4+ T cells in melanoma reportedly had diverse differentiation states. A reported correlation linked neoantigen-specific CD4+ T cells to CD8+, macrophage and B cell function.

Measured with immunoSEQ multiplex PCR; TCRdb has only the in-frame clones, and not every one. The table includes over 10,000 clones, over 60% detected once. Per germline, CDR1 SGDLS and CDR2 YYNGEE. The CDR3 length is 16 residues. Trimming cost V 3 bases and J 1 base, with 13 bases left between them. A remark on this clone: Its matching antigen is unknown.

The TCR comes from a human donor with melanoma. The chain links TRBV9 to TRBJ2-2, with D maybe TRBD2 (7 bases). Sequencing was performed on cells from a culture (not recorded whether cultured in vitro). This CDR3 is CASSGGRGGNTGELFF. Written as DNA, the CDR3 is TGTGCCAGCAGCGGGGGGCGCGGGGGGAACACCGGGGAGCTGTTTTTT.